This record concerns one TCR beta chain sequence. Trimming cost V 4 bases and J 5 bases, with 11 bases left between them. In germline, CDR1 is SGHAT, CDR2 FQNNGV. This CDR3 comprises 13 residues. The sample's time point: baseline, week 1 (first vaccination visit). This sample's treatment: pre-vaccination baseline after standard-of-care therapy. This table comes from immunoSEQ multiplex PCR, and its TCRdb copy is limited to in-frame clones, with some not included. The sample yields about 67,000 clones, approximately 82% seen once. The sample comes from a study of a mutant IDH1 vaccine in newly diagnosed glioma. The overall study: Treated individuals were around 60% male and about 38% female, averaging about 40 years of age. Pretreatment consisted of radiotherapy, temozolomide, or both, with most receiving both.

The origin of this receptor is a woman between 18 and 29 years old with glioma. Some clones in this sample may be carry-over from other donors' samples. The gene calls are TRBV11-2 and TRBJ1-2; no firm D call. Source: peripheral blood mononuclear cells (PBMCs), taken from a glioma patient treated with radiotherapy, temozolomide or both. This CDR3 reads CASSSTGGYGYTF. CDR3 bases: TGTGCCAGCAGCTCGACGGGTGGGTATGGCTACACCTTC.